This T cell receptor beta chain derives from a study of T cell responses to AZD1222 COVID-19 vaccine. Trimming left V 5 bases short and J 8 bases short, with 21 bases between. This CDR3 comprises 15 residues. CDR1 is MNHEY, CDR2 SMNVEV, per germline (reference sequence). Assay: immunoSEQ multiplex PCR; the TCRdb copy retains only in-frame clones and omits some. Here the sample spans around 120,000 clones, more than 85% being singletons. The rearrangement uses TRBV27 and TRBJ1-2; tentatively, D is TRBD1 (5 bases). This clonotype originated in an adult in good health. The material sequenced was peripheral blood, taken on day 0 of AZD1222 vaccination. CDR3 in DNA: TGTGCCAGCAGTAGGGGAGACAGCCTACGGAGCGGCTACACCTTC. Its translation is CASSRGDSLRSGYTF.